This entry lists 25 T cell receptor beta chains sequenced from one sample in a study of control samples from healthy donors and cancer patients. Here immunoSEQ multiplex PCR was the method, and the copy in TCRdb shows in-frame clones only, minus some. The sample lists approximately 140,000 clones, 90% to 95% occurring once. The sequencing sample was made of blood. Receptors originate from a man aged 18 to 35 in good health.

This clone appeared once. The genes are TRBV19 and TRBJ1-1; perhaps TRBD1 as D (5 bases). V lost 5 bases, J lost 5 bases, and 12 bases lay in between. CDR1 and CDR2 from the germline V gene are LNHDA and SQIVND (reference sequence). This CDR3 is 13 amino acids long. The CDR3 loop is CASSWDWGTEAFF. The CDR3 DNA is TGTGCCAGTAGTTGGGATTGGGGGACTGAAGCTTTCTTT.

The V call is TRBV15, the J call TRBJ2-5; TRBD2 agrees at 14 bases. The CDR3 runs to 15 residues. V lost 3 bases and J lost 3; bases outside the gene matches: 0. Germline lookup yields CDR1 LNHNV and CDR2 YYDKDF (reference sequence). For the CDR3, the DNA is TGTGCCACCAGCAGGGGACTAGCGGGAGAAGAGACCCAGTACTTC. It encodes CATSRGLAGEETQYF.

The chain links TRBV6-6 to TRBJ2-7, with D hard to call. This CDR3 has 12 residues. V was pared by 2 bases and J by 5 bases, with 7 bases between. Germline CDR1 is MNHNY and CDR2 is SVGAGI (reference sequence). The CDR3: CASSYASDEQYF. In DNA, the CDR3 is TGTGCCAGCAGTTACGCCAGCGACGAGCAGTACTTC.

J is TRBJ1-5 and V is TRBV9, with D uncertain. Per germline, CDR1 SGDLS and CDR2 YYNGEE. The CDR3 covers 15 residues. V gave up 4 bases and J gave up 4 bases, with 15 bases separating them. CDR3 nucleotide sequence: TGTGCCAGCAGCCCCGGAGGGTCAGGAAATCAGCCCCAGCATTTT. Its translation: CASSPGGSGNQPQHF.

This chain joins TRBV30 and TRBJ1-4; tentatively, D is TRBD1 (5 bases). The CDR3 is 13 amino acids. Trimming removed 6 bases at V and 5 bases at J, with 13 bases between. Germline V CDR1 and CDR2: GTSNPN, SVGIG (reference sequence). The CDR3 DNA follows: TGTGCCTGTGAGGGGCAGCCGAATGAAAAACTGTTTTTT. Translating it yields CACEGQPNEKLFF.

The chain couples TRBV9 to TRBJ1-1; 7 nucleotides match TRBD1. The germline gives CDR1 SGDLS, CDR2 YYNGEE. V dropped 3 bases and J dropped 3; count of bases not matched to a gene: 5. The CDR3 runs to 14 residues. CDR3 DNA: TGTGCCAGCAGCGCCCGGGACAGAGACACTGAAGCTTTCTTT. Its protein product is CASSARDRDTEAFF.

The chain links TRBV19 to TRBJ2-6; no clear D. CDR1 LNHDA and CDR2 SQIVND come from the germline V gene (reference sequence). Trimming removed 7 bases at V and 0 bases at J, with 4 bases between. This CDR3 has 13 amino acids. The CDR3 nucleotides read TGTGCCAGTACACCCTCTGGGGCCAACGTCCTGACTTTC. Its protein product is CASTPSGANVLTF.

V usage is TRBV28 and J usage is TRBJ1-4, with unresolved D. This CDR3 has 16 residues. Trimming left V 2 bases short and J 0 bases short, with 10 bases between. Germline CDR1 reads MDHEN; CDR2 reads SYDVKM. The CDR3 spells CASSLRTGTTNEKLFF. The CDR3 DNA reads TGTGCCAGCAGTTTACGGACGGGGACAACTAATGAAAAACTGTTTTTT.

This clone was counted a few times. The J gene is TRBJ2-7, the V gene TRBV28; 10 nucleotides line up with TRBD2. Per germline, CDR1 MDHEN and CDR2 SYDVKM. The CDR3 spans 15 residues. V shed 8 bases, J shed 0 bases, and the junction held 7 bases outside the gene matches. DNA for the CDR3: TGTGCCAGCGCCGAACTAGCGGGGTACTCCTACGAGCAGTACTTC. This codes for CASAELAGYSYEQYF.

The chain uses TRBV6-5 and TRBJ2-7, with D perhaps matching TRBD1 (6 bases). Trimming pared 0 bases from V and 5 bases from J, leaving 14 bases between. The germline V gene encodes CDR1 MNHEY and CDR2 SVGAGI. The CDR3 runs 15 residues. The CDR3 reads CASSYSSAGVNEQYF. The CDR3, as DNA: TGTGCCAGCAGTTACTCGTCGGCAGGGGTCAACGAGCAGTACTTC.

This clone has just one count. The rearrangement links TRBV6-2 or TRBV6-3 to TRBJ2-2, with D possibly TRBD1 on 6 matching bases. The CDR3 totals 19 residues. Trimming cost V 5 bases and J 3 bases, with 25 bases left between them. Germline V gene data show CDR1 as MNHEY and CDR2 as SVGEGT. The CDR3 coding sequence is TGTGCCAGCAGTCACAGGGCTGGAATACGAGCCGTTTACACCGGGGAGCTGTTTTTT. Translating gives CASSHRAGIRAVYTGELFF.

To note about this clone: Additional DNA sequences in this sample encode the identical CDR3. This chain connects TRBV11-3 to TRBJ2-2; D is unclear. Per the germline V gene, CDR1 is SGHNT and CDR2 is YENEEA. With 1 base removed from V and 8 bases from J, the gap between germline ends came to 5 bases. This CDR3 region has 12 residues. The CDR3 loop reads CASSLAGGELFF. The CDR3 DNA reads as TGTGCCAGCAGCTTAGCCGGTGGGGAGCTGTTTTTT.

Turning to this clone: The same CDR3 can be traced to other DNA sequences in this sample. The chain couples TRBV5-1 to TRBJ2-7, with 8 bases matching TRBD1. Germline CDR1 SGHRS, CDR2 YFSETQ. The V segment lost 3 bases and the J segment 0 bases; nucleotides outside the gene matches: 5. The length of the CDR3 is 15 residues. The CDR3 DNA is TGCGCCAGCAGCTCTGGGACAGGAAGCTCCTACGAGCAGTACTTC. This encodes CASSSGTGSSYEQYF.

The gene calls are TRBV6-5 and TRBJ2-1; D gene ambiguous. This CDR3 has 11 amino acids. Trimming took 8 bases from V and 10 from J, leaving 12 bases between them. The V gene's germline CDR1 is MNHEY and CDR2 SVGAGI. The CDR3 sequence is CASQRDSEQFF. The CDR3 region has the DNA TGTGCCAGCCAACGAGACTCCGAGCAGTTCTTC.

The rearrangement links TRBV4-3 to TRBJ2-3, with 8 positions matching TRBD1. With 2 bases clipped from V and 7 bases from J, the junction kept 8 bases outside the gene matches. The CDR3 is made up of 15 amino acids. Germline CDR1 is LGHNA and CDR2 is YSLEER. DNA of the CDR3: TGCGCCAGCAGCCAACACAGGGGGGCCGGGTATACGCAGTATTTT. Its translation is CASSQHRGAGYTQYF.

V gene TRBV6-2 or TRBV6-3 combines with J gene TRBJ2-5; the D is unclear. This CDR3 has 14 residues. Trimming took 0 bases from V and 7 from J, leaving 12 bases between them. Looked up from germline, CDR1 is MNHEY and CDR2 is SVGEGT. CDR3 amino acids: CASSYSTSDGTQYF. Here the CDR3 DNA reads TGTGCCAGCAGTTACTCGACCTCAGATGGGACCCAGTACTTC.

The chain employs TRBV10-3 and TRBJ1-1, with TRBD1 identical over 7 bases. Germline trimming cut 11 bases from V and 3 bases from J; bases unmatched to any gene: 15. Germline V gene data show CDR1 as ENHRY and CDR2 as SYGVKD. The CDR3 is 15 residues long. For the CDR3, the DNA is TGTGCCGTCCAGGAGGCAGGGCAGGGGGACACTGAAGCTTTCTTT. Encoded protein: CAVQEAGQGDTEAFF.

The chain carries TRBV5-1 and TRBJ2-6, with 8 positions matching TRBD1. Trimming took 5 bases from V and 2 from J; bases not matched to a gene: 12. Per germline, CDR1 SGHRS and CDR2 YFSETQ. This CDR3 comprises 18 residues. The CDR3 is CASRPSGQGIAGANVLTF. Written as DNA, the CDR3 is TGCGCCAGCAGACCCTCCGGACAGGGTATTGCTGGGGCCAACGTCCTGACTTTC. Based on the CDR3 plus reference TRBV5-1 and TRBJ2-6, the full variable domain is KAGVTQTPRYLIKTRGQQVTLSCSPISGHRSVSWYQQTPGQGLQFLFEYFSETQRNKGNFPGRFSGRQFSNSRSEMNVSTLELGDSALYLCASRPSGQGIAGANVLTFGAGSRLTVL.

This chain connects TRBV19 to TRBJ2-1, with a tentative D call TRBD2 (8 bases). Trimming stripped 5 bases from V and 4 bases from J, with 18 bases between. CDR3 size: 16 residues. Germline V gene sequence: CDR1 LNHDA, CDR2 SQIVND (reference sequence). This CDR3 reads CASSSQGGTRYNEQFF. The DNA for the CDR3 is TGTGCCAGTAGTTCTCAGGGGGGGACTAGATACAATGAGCAGTTCTTC.

CDR3 nucleotide sequence: TGTGCCAGCAGCGGACCAATAGGGGATACTGAAGCTTTCTTT. This translates into CASSGPIGDTEAFF. The chain employs TRBV11-1 and TRBJ1-1; tentative D call: TRBD1 (5 bases). V was shortened by 5 bases and J by 5 bases, with 15 bases between the two germline ends. The germline gives CDR1 SGHAT, CDR2 FQDESV (reference sequence). This CDR3 is built from 14 residues.

This rearrangement joins TRBV3-1 (or the pseudogene TRBV3-2) to TRBJ2-7; tentatively, D is TRBD1 (6 bases). Trimming pared 2 bases from V and 0 bases from J, leaving 11 bases between. The germline gives CDR1 LGHDT, CDR2 YNNKEL (reference sequence). The CDR3 consists of 15 residues. The CDR3 coding sequence is TGTGCCAGCAGCCAAACCGGGACATTCTCCTACGAGCAGTACTTC. Translation: CASSQTGTFSYEQYF.

The V gene is TRBV11-2, the J gene TRBJ2-5; 8 bases fit TRBD2. After removal of 5 bases from V and 5 bases from J, the junction contained 10 bases not matched to a gene. The length of the CDR3 is 15 residues. CDR1 and CDR2 (germline): SGHAT, FQNNGV. The CDR3 sequence: CASSVFSGDGETQYF. The CDR3 nucleotides read TGTGCCAGCAGCGTTTTTAGCGGGGACGGGGAGACCCAGTACTTC.

The chain carries TRBV21-1 and TRBJ2-3; the table's D call of TRBD1 was not tested on the DNA. TRBV21-1 is a listed pseudogene. The CDR3 sequence is 12 residues long. The CDR3 sequence: CASSSSGDTQYF. Here the CDR3 DNA reads TGTGCCAGCAGCAGTTCAGGAGATACGCAGTATTTT.

The chain has TRBV4-3 and TRBJ1-1, with TRBD1 as a possible D gene (5 bases). Looked up from germline, CDR1 is LGHNA and CDR2 is YSLEER. The V end was cut by 4 bases, the J end by 5 bases, with 11 bases between. The CDR3 sequence is 13 residues long. The DNA of the CDR3 is TGCGCCAGCAGCCCGAGCCGGGGGACTGAAGCTTTCTTT. Translating gives CASSPSRGTEAFF.

The rearrangement joins TRBV7-8 to TRBJ1-3; D ambiguous. Germline assignment: CDR1 SGHVS and CDR2 FQNEAQ. This CDR3 region has 13 residues. V lost 5 bases, J lost 5 bases, and 10 bases lay in between. The CDR3 coding sequence is TGTGCCAGCAGCACGGGAATGAGAAACACCATATATTTT. This sequence encodes CASSTGMRNTIYF.